This paragraph reports one T cell receptor beta chain. Germline CDR1 MNHEY, CDR2 SMNVEV (reference sequence). V trimming: 3 bases; J trimming: 3 bases; junction bases outside the gene matches: 6. This CDR3 region has 15 residues. The data stem from a study of blood T cell repertoires in COVID-19. In the study overall: Material from acute and convalescent COVID-19 was sourced from the United States, Italy and Spain. PBMCs, B-cell-depleted T cells, or T cells provided the cDNA or gDNA that made up the material.

As handled by the study authors: Scientists estimated how many nucleated cells there were by amplifying reference gene primers. The method was immunoSEQ multiplex PCR; TCRdb's version includes in-frame clones alone and lacks a portion of them. That table gives V, J and clone size, and the DNA gave D and trimming. The sample contains about 220,000 clones, roughly 89% of which appear only once. This chain joins TRBV27 and TRBJ2-7; 9 bases are a match to TRBD2. This TCR was recovered from a man under 40 who had recovered from COVID-19. Input material: peripheral blood. This CDR3 reads CASSLLGLAHYEQYF. The CDR3 DNA follows: TGTGCCAGCAGTTTGCTGGGACTAGCCCACTACGAGCAGTACTTC.